What follows are 19 T cell receptor beta chains derived from one specimen sequenced in a study of cytomegalovirus exposure and HLA in healthy donors. Use of 60 Vbeta and 13 Jbeta primers characterized the PCR. Data came from immunoSEQ multiplex PCR; TCRdb stores just in-frame clones and leaves some out. This sample has roughly 70,000 clones, with roughly four fifths found just once. The source material was PBMCs. The receptor set was obtained from a man in his fifties in good health and CMV-seronegative.

This clone was observed a few times. The CDR3 DNA reads as TGTGCCAGCAGTTACTCCGGGACAGCGCCCTACGAGCAGTACTTC. Its translation: CASSYSGTAPYEQYF. The genes are TRBV6-5 and TRBJ2-7, with 7 positions matching TRBD1. Germline assignment: CDR1 MNHEY and CDR2 SVGAGI. V lost 0 bases, J lost 2 bases, and 4 bases stayed unmatched. The CDR3 consists of 15 residues.

V is TRBV6-5 and J is TRBJ1-6; D remains unclear. V was clipped by 7 bases and J by 6 bases, with 16 bases between them. The germline gives CDR1 MNHEY, CDR2 SVGAGI. The CDR3 contains 15 residues. CDR3 sequence reads: CASTPISRLNSPLHF. CDR3 nucleotide sequence: TGTGCCAGCACCCCCATAAGCAGGCTTAATTCACCCCTCCACTTT.

This chain connects TRBV7-2 to TRBJ2-7; perhaps TRBD1 as D (6 bases). Germline V CDR1 and CDR2: SGHTA, FQGNSA. The length of the CDR3 is 14 residues. With 0 bases removed from V and 6 bases from J, the gap between germline ends came to 12 bases. In DNA, the CDR3 is TGTGCCAGCAGCTTAGCACAGGGAGTGAGCGAGCAGTACTTC. Amino acids: CASSLAQGVSEQYF.

The rearrangement links TRBV2 to TRBJ1-2; D is possibly TRBD1 (5 bases). The V gene's germline CDR1 is SNHLY and CDR2 FYNNEI. Trimming left V 3 bases short and J 3 bases short, with 14 bases between. The CDR3 is 15 amino acids. CDR3 sequence reads: CASSDSWGGDYGYTF. The CDR3 nucleotides read TGTGCCAGCAGTGATTCGTGGGGGGGTGACTATGGCTACACCTTC.

The chain recombines TRBV19 with TRBJ1-1; 7 nucleotides line up with TRBD1. J gave up 6 bases and V 6 bases, and 10 bases lay outside the gene matches. The CDR3 runs 14 residues. Looked up from germline, CDR1 is LNHDA and CDR2 is SQIVND (reference sequence). The CDR3 DNA reads TGTGCCAGTAGCCTAACGGGACAGCGGGCTGAAGCTTTCTTT. This translates into CASSLTGQRAEAFF.

The chain combines TRBV19 with TRBJ1-1; no firm D call. V was trimmed by 2 bases and J by 4 bases, leaving 14 bases between them. The germline V gene has CDR1 LNHDA and CDR2 SQIVND (reference sequence). The CDR3 is 15 amino acids. The CDR3, as DNA: TGTGCCAGTAGTATAAGAGGGTGGCCGGTCACTGAAGCTTTCTTT. It yields the protein CASSIRGWPVTEAFF.

The DNA of the CDR3 is TGTGCCAGCAGTTTTGCAGGGCCGTTAATCATCTCTGGAAACACCATATATTTT. Translating it yields CASSFAGPLIISGNTIYF. The chain carries TRBV2 and TRBJ1-3; D may be TRBD1 (5 bases). CDR1 and CDR2 from the germline V gene are SNHLY and FYNNEI. This CDR3 is built from 18 residues. V lost 5 bases to trimming and J lost 0 bases, with 20 bases between them.

V gene TRBV11-2 combines with J gene TRBJ1-6; D remains unclear. Germline loops: CDR1 SGHAT, CDR2 FQNNGV. Trimming shortened V by 1 base and J by 15 bases, and 10 bases separated the two germline ends. This CDR3 region has 12 residues. The CDR3 loop reads CASSLVSGGLHF. The CDR3 DNA follows: TGTGCCAGCAGCTTAGTCAGCGGAGGCCTCCACTTT.

The chain uses TRBV6-1 and TRBJ1-2; D perhaps matches TRBD1 (5 bases). This CDR3 has 13 amino acids. Germline V CDR1 and CDR2: MNHNS, SASEGT. Trimming removed 10 bases at V and 0 bases at J, with 12 bases between. CDR3 protein: CATGGITNYGYTF. The CDR3 DNA reads TGTGCCACCGGGGGTATTACTAACTATGGCTACACCTTC.

This chain joins TRBV7-8 and TRBJ1-5, with 8 bases identical to TRBD1. Trimming took 6 bases from V and 9 from J; bases not matched to a gene: 7. Germline V gene data show CDR1 as SGHVS and CDR2 as FQNEAQ. This CDR3 has 13 residues. Written as DNA, the CDR3 is TGTGCCAGCAGTTCGGACAGGGTCGGGCCCCAGCATTTT. Protein product: CASSSDRVGPQHF.

The chain combines TRBV5-1 with TRBJ2-2; 8 nucleotides align to TRBD1. Germline V gene data show CDR1 as SGHRS and CDR2 as YFSETQ. The CDR3 totals 15 residues. V dropped 4 bases and J dropped 6; count of bases not matched to a gene: 8. CDR3 in amino acids: CASSLQGARAGELFF. The CDR3 nucleotides are TGCGCCAGCAGCCTCCAGGGGGCGCGAGCCGGGGAGCTGTTTTTT.

The rearrangement joins TRBV5-1 to TRBJ1-4, with D possibly TRBD1 on 5 matching bases. CDR3 length equals 15 residues. Germline lookup yields CDR1 SGHRS and CDR2 YFSETQ. V was cut by 2 bases and J by 2 bases, with 10 bases left in between. The CDR3 sequence: CASSFSGYTNEKLFF. DNA of the CDR3: TGCGCCAGCAGCTTCTCAGGGTATACTAATGAAAAACTGTTTTTT.

The V and J genes are TRBV5-1 and TRBJ1-1; D unresolved. This CDR3 has 15 residues. V lost 1 base, J lost 2 bases, and 12 bases lay in between. Germline loops: CDR1 SGHRS, CDR2 YFSETQ. CDR3: CASSLTTVSNTEAFF. In nucleotides, the CDR3 is TGCGCCAGCAGCTTGACCACGGTTTCCAACACTGAAGCTTTCTTT. Full variable domain (remainder filled in from reference TRBV5-1 and TRBJ1-1): KAGVTQTPRYLIKTRGQQVTLSCSPISGHRSVSWYQQTPGQGLQFLFEYFSETQRNKGNFPGRFSGRQFSNSRSEMNVSTLELGDSALYLCASSLTTVSNTEAFFGQGTRLTVV.

CDR3 bases: TGTGCCATCAGGGACAGGTTTAACACTGAAGCTTTCTTT. Amino acids: CAIRDRFNTEAFF. The chain couples TRBV10-3 to TRBJ1-1, with 7 bases aligning to TRBD1. This CDR3 contains 13 residues. The ends lost 6 bases at V and 2 bases at J; junction bases unmatched: 3. Per germline, CDR1 ENHRY and CDR2 SYGVKD.

J is TRBJ2-1 and V is TRBV11-3; tentatively, D is TRBD2 (5 bases). Trimming shortened V by 5 bases and J by 1 base, and 9 bases separated the two germline ends. The CDR3 runs 14 residues. Germline V gives CDR1 SGHNT, CDR2 YENEEA. Written as DNA, the CDR3 is TGTGCCAGCAGCCTTCCGGGATCCTACAATGAGCAGTTCTTC. Translating gives CASSLPGSYNEQFF.

The chain uses TRBV28 and TRBJ1-5; 8 nucleotides line up with TRBD1. Trimming cost V 6 bases and J 3 bases; bases outside gene matches: 13. CDR3 length equals 17 residues. Looked up from germline, CDR1 is MDHEN and CDR2 is SYDVKM. The CDR3 region is CASRGSGGFTINQPQHF. The DNA of the CDR3 is TGTGCCAGCAGGGGTTCAGGGGGCTTCACGATCAATCAGCCCCAGCATTTT.

In DNA, the CDR3 is TGTGCCAGCAGTTTAGACAGGGGGCGCAGAAACACCATATATTTT. It codes for CASSLDRGRRNTIYF. The chain links TRBV28 to TRBJ1-3; 10 nucleotides match TRBD1. With 2 bases clipped from V and 5 bases from J, the junction kept 3 bases outside the gene matches. CDR1 and CDR2 from the germline V gene are MDHEN and SYDVKM. The CDR3 runs to 15 residues.

The V call is TRBV11-3, the J call TRBJ1-1; TRBD1 aligns across 9 bases. Germline CDR1 is SGHNT and CDR2 is YENEEA. There are 16 residues in the CDR3. The trim removed 5 bases at V and 1 base at J, leaving 8 bases unmatched. The CDR3 DNA reads as TGTGCCAGCAGCCCAAACAGGGGGCGATCGAACACTGAAGCTTTCTTT. Its protein product is CASSPNRGRSNTEAFF. Looking up the rest from reference TRBV11-3 and TRBJ1-1 gives the full variable domain: EAGVVQSPRYKIIEKKQPVAFWCNPISGHNTLYWYLQNLGQGPELLIRYENEEAVDDSQLPKDRFSAERLKGVDSTLKIQPAELGDSAVYLCASSPNRGRSNTEAFFGQGTRLTVV.

The chain has TRBV29-1 and TRBJ2-7, with TRBD2 matching over 11 bases. CDR1 and CDR2 (germline): SQVTM, ANQGSEA. CDR3 length: 13 residues. V gave up 4 bases and J gave up 2 bases; unmatched junction bases: 1. The CDR3 loop reads CSVGLAGTYEQYF. CDR3 nucleotide sequence: TGCAGCGTTGGACTAGCGGGGACCTACGAGCAGTACTTC.